This passage covers 23 T cell receptor beta chains from one sample sequenced in a study of blood T cell repertoires in COVID-19. Data came from immunoSEQ multiplex PCR; TCRdb stores just in-frame clones and leaves some out. Here the sample spans 120,000 to 150,000 clones, approximately 85% being singletons. Sequencing used peripheral blood. These receptors were collected from a woman in her fifties or sixties with COVID-19, enrolled during active disease.

The chain joins TRBV9 to TRBJ2-2; D possibly corresponds to TRBD1 (6 bases). The germline CDR1 and CDR2 sequences are SGDLS and YYNGEE. V dropped 4 bases and J dropped 7 bases, with 11 bases sitting between them. The CDR3 sequence is 13 residues long. The CDR3 loop reads CASSRQESGELFF. The DNA for the CDR3 is TGTGCCAGCAGCCGACAGGAGAGCGGGGAGCTGTTTTTT. The whole variable domain, remainder taken from reference TRBV9 and TRBJ2-2, is DSGVTQTPKHLITATGQRVTLRCSPRSGDLSVYWYQQSLDQGLQFLIQYYNGEERAKGNILERFSAQQFPDLHSELNLSSLELGDSALYFCASSRQESGELFFGEGSRLTVL.

The chain is built from TRBV18 and TRBJ2-7, with 9 positions matching TRBD1. Per the germline V gene, CDR1 is KGHSH and CDR2 is LQKENI. Losses at the gene ends were 4 bases for V and 0 bases for J; bases not matched to a gene: 1. This CDR3 contains 14 residues. CDR3 residues: CASSLTGGSYEQYF. CDR3 bases: TGTGCCAGCTCACTGACAGGGGGCTCCTACGAGCAGTACTTC.

The V call is TRBV5-5, the J call TRBJ2-3, with 11 bases fitting TRBD1. Germline CDR1 SGHKS, CDR2 YYEKEE (reference sequence). With V trimmed by 2 bases and J by 1 base, 6 bases remained unmatched. This CDR3 is 17 amino acids long. The CDR3 sequence is CASSFSDRGQGTDTQYF. The CDR3 coding sequence is TGTGCCAGCAGCTTTTCGGACAGGGGGCAAGGCACAGATACGCAGTATTTT.

The CDR3 reads CASSPHRVGETQYF. The CDR3 nucleotides are TGTGCCAGCAGCCCCCACAGGGTAGGGGAGACCCAGTACTTC. The chain has TRBV3-1 (or the pseudogene TRBV3-2) and TRBJ2-5; tentative D call: TRBD1 (6 bases). The CDR3 has 14 residues. V lost 4 bases and J 5 bases, leaving 14 bases between the germline ends. Germline values: CDR1 LGHDT, CDR2 YNNKEL (reference sequence).

The V and J genes are TRBV7-2 and TRBJ2-5; possibly TRBD2 for D (6 bases). This CDR3 spans 13 amino acids. Germline assignment: CDR1 SGHTA and CDR2 FQGNSA. V was shortened by 6 bases and J by 4 bases, with 12 bases between the two germline ends. CDR3 DNA: TGTGCCAGCAGACTTCCGGGACTAGAGACCCAGTACTTC. Translated, it gives CASRLPGLETQYF.

This chain connects TRBV6-6 to TRBJ2-3; 8 bases are shared with TRBD2. This CDR3 spans 16 amino acids. V was clipped by 7 bases and J by 0 bases; unmatched bases: 9. CDR1 is MNHNY and CDR2 is SVGAGI in the germline V gene (reference sequence). The CDR3 reads CASTNRRGVSTDTQYF. In nucleotides, the CDR3 is TGTGCCAGCACCAACAGGCGGGGGGTGAGCACAGATACGCAGTATTTT.

The chain uses TRBV9 and TRBJ1-4, with D perhaps TRBD1 (5 bases). V was pared by 4 bases and J by 2 bases, with 15 bases between. The CDR3 covers 16 residues. The germline V gene has CDR1 SGDLS and CDR2 YYNGEE. The CDR3 DNA is TGTGCCAGCAGCCTACCCCGGGGGGGGACTAATGAAAAACTGTTTTTT. Encoded protein: CASSLPRGGTNEKLFF. The variable domain in full, with the rest retrieved from reference TRBV9 and TRBJ1-4, is DSGVTQTPKHLITATGQRVTLRCSPRSGDLSVYWYQQSLDQGLQFLIQYYNGEERAKGNILERFSAQQFPDLHSELNLSSLELGDSALYFCASSLPRGGTNEKLFFGSGTQLSVL.

This chain uses TRBV7-3 with TRBJ1-5; weak D call: TRBD1 (6 bases). V lost 4 bases and J lost 4, with 26 bases in between. CDR3 size: 19 residues. In germline, CDR1 is SGHTA, CDR2 FQGTGA. CDR3 protein: CASSSTTRGSCLGNQPQHF. In DNA, the CDR3 is TGTGCCAGCAGCTCCACGACGAGGGGGTCCTGCTTGGGGAATCAGCCCCAGCATTTT.

This chain joins TRBV7-3 and TRBJ1-1; 9 nucleotides match TRBD1. The CDR3 is 14 residues long. CDR1 and CDR2 (germline): SGHTA, FQGTGA. Unmatched junction bases numbered 7, after V lost 5 bases and J lost 6 bases. The CDR3 DNA is TGTGCCAGCAGCCCACAGGGGGCGGTCGCTGAAGCTTTCTTT. Translating gives CASSPQGAVAEAFF.

This chain joins TRBV5-4 and TRBJ1-5, with 9 bases identical to TRBD1. J gave up 5 bases and V 0 bases, and 0 bases lay outside the gene matches. The CDR3 has 14 amino acids. CDR1 SGHNT and CDR2 YYREEE come from the germline V gene (reference sequence). In DNA form, the CDR3 reads TGTGCCAGCAGCTTGGGGACAGGGGATCAGCCCCAGCATTTT. It translates to CASSLGTGDQPQHF.

The rearrangement joins TRBV5-1 to TRBJ1-3; the D gene is possibly TRBD1 (5 bases). Trimming removed 1 base at V and 4 bases at J, with 15 bases between. Germline CDR1 and CDR2: SGHRS and YFSETQ. CDR3 length: 16 residues. Here the CDR3 reads CASSLMGEAAGNTIYF. CDR3 in DNA: TGCGCCAGCAGCTTGATGGGGGAGGCGGCGGGAAACACCATATATTTT.

The chain recombines TRBV27 with TRBJ2-5; tentatively, D is TRBD2 (5 bases). Germline V gene data show CDR1 as MNHEY and CDR2 as SMNVEV (reference sequence). Trimming cost V 4 bases and J 5 bases, with 14 bases left between them. CDR3 length: 14 amino acids. CDR3 region: CASSSRTRTETQYF. Here the CDR3 DNA reads TGTGCCAGCAGTTCCCGGACTCGGACGGAGACCCAGTACTTC.

This rearrangement joins TRBV2 to TRBJ1-2, with D possibly TRBD1 on 5 matching bases. Germline assignment: CDR1 SNHLY and CDR2 FYNNEI. V was trimmed by 8 bases and J by 6 bases, leaving 13 bases between them. The length of the CDR3 is 12 residues. As DNA, the CDR3 is TGTGCCAGCGGGTACGGGGGTAATGGCTACACCTTC. This codes for CASGYGGNGYTF.

This chain joins TRBV7-2 and TRBJ2-3; 10 bases are a match to TRBD2. The CDR3 extends over 18 amino acids. Germline CDR1 is SGHTA and CDR2 is FQGNSA. The V gene end was trimmed by 3 bases and the J gene end by 0 bases; junction bases not matched to a gene: 9. This CDR3 reads CASSFGGSGGLSTDTQYF. The CDR3 DNA reads as TGTGCCAGCAGCTTCGGCGGTAGCGGGGGGCTTAGCACAGATACGCAGTATTTT.

CDR3 in amino acids: CASSTSGGAYEQYF. Here the CDR3 DNA reads TGTGCCAGCAGTACTAGCGGGGGAGCCTACGAGCAGTACTTC. The chain is built from TRBV2 and TRBJ2-7; 11 nucleotides line up with TRBD2. Looked up from germline, CDR1 is SNHLY and CDR2 is FYNNEI. This CDR3 has 14 amino acids. Trimming removed 5 bases from V and 2 bases from J; junction bases left unmatched: 2.

The J gene is TRBJ1-2, the V gene TRBV9; D gene unclear. The ends were cut back, 0 bases at V and 3 bases at J, with 6 bases in the middle. Germline assignment: CDR1 SGDLS and CDR2 YYNGEE. The CDR3 loop spans 13 amino acids. The CDR3 is CASSVDSHYGYTF. The CDR3 coding sequence is TGTGCCAGCAGCGTAGACAGCCACTATGGCTACACCTTC.

The chain couples TRBV3-1 (or the pseudogene TRBV3-2) to TRBJ2-3; 10 bases align to TRBD2. CDR1 and CDR2 from the germline V gene are LGHDT and YNNKEL (reference sequence). The CDR3 spans 17 residues. Losses at the gene ends were 0 bases for V and 5 bases for J; bases not matched to a gene: 8. CDR3 nucleotides: TGTGCCAGCAGCCAAGATATCGCCGGGACTAGCGAAGATACGCAGTATTTT. Protein product: CASSQDIAGTSEDTQYF.

The chain is built from TRBV6-5 and TRBJ1-2; a weak D match, TRBD1 (5 bases). V lost 5 bases and J lost 7, with 14 bases in between. Looked up from germline, CDR1 is MNHEY and CDR2 is SVGAGI. The CDR3 covers 13 residues. DNA of the CDR3: TGTGCCAGCAGTCCAGCAGGGTCCCTTGGCTACACCTTC. Protein: CASSPAGSLGYTF.

The CDR3 DNA sequence: TGTGCCAGCAGCGTAGATACTGAGGTCGGGGAGCTGTTTTTT. This encodes CASSVDTEVGELFF. The chain links TRBV9 to TRBJ2-2; D is unresolved. CDR1 is SGDLS and CDR2 is YYNGEE in the germline V gene. This CDR3 is 14 amino acids long. V lost 0 bases and J 7 bases, leaving 10 bases between the germline ends.

The chain recombines TRBV7-2 with TRBJ2-2; D is undetermined. The CDR3 totals 12 residues. The germline V gene has CDR1 SGHTA and CDR2 FQGNSA. V dropped 3 bases and J dropped 6 bases, with 5 bases sitting between them. The CDR3 region is CASSFRSGELFF. In DNA form, the CDR3 reads TGTGCCAGCAGCTTTCGGTCCGGGGAGCTGTTTTTT.

V is TRBV10-3 and J is TRBJ2-3, with TRBD2 matching 12 bases. In germline, CDR1 is ENHRY, CDR2 SYGVKD. The J segment lost 3 bases and the V segment lost 6 bases, leaving 4 bases of the junction unmatched. There are 15 residues in the CDR3. Written as DNA, the CDR3 is TGTGCCATCAGCCGACTAGCGGGGGCTACAGATACGCAGTATTTT. It is translated as CAISRLAGATDTQYF.

The chain couples TRBV7-8 to TRBJ1-5, with TRBD1 as a possible D gene (5 bases). Germline CDR1 and CDR2: SGHVS and FQNEAQ. With 7 bases removed from V and 7 bases from J, the gap between germline ends came to 17 bases. The CDR3 is 14 amino acids. CDR3 in amino acids: CASTALDSRQPQHF. The CDR3 DNA sequence: TGTGCCAGCACCGCCCTCGACAGCCGCCAGCCCCAGCATTTT.

The chain has TRBV18 and TRBJ1-3, with D unclear. V lost 2 bases, J lost 5 bases, and 13 bases lay in between. This CDR3 has 15 residues. Germline CDR1 reads KGHSH; CDR2 reads LQKENI. This chain's CDR3 is CASSPARSNRNTIYF. CDR3 bases: TGTGCCAGCTCACCAGCCAGGTCGAATAGAAACACCATATATTTT. The whole variable domain, remainder taken from reference TRBV18 and TRBJ1-3, is NAGVMQNPRHLVRRRGQEARLRCSPMKGHSHVYWYRQLPEEGLKFMVYLQKENIIDESGMPKERFSAEFPKEGPSILRIQQVVRGDSAAYFCASSPARSNRNTIYFGEGSWLTVV.